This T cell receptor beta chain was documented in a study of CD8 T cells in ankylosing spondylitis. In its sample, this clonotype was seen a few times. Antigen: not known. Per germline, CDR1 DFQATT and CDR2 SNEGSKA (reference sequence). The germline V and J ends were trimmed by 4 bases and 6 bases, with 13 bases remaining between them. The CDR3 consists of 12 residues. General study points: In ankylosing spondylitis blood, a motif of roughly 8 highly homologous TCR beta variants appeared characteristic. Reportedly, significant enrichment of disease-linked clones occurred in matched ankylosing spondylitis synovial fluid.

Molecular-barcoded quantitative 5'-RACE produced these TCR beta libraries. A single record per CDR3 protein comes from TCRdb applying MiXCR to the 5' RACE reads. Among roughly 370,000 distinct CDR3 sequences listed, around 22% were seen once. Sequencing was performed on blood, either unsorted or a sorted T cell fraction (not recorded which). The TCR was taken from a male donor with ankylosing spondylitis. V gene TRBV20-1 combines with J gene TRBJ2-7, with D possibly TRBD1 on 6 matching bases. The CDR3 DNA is TGCAGTGCTATACTGTGGGGGCGCGAGCAGTACTTC. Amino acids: CSAILWGREQYF.